This entry lists 3 T cell receptor beta chains sequenced from one sample in a study of tumor and adjacent non-tumor tissue in lung cancer (dated by TCRdb to 2016 to 2019). Library prep was done by multiplex PCR. This sample was sequenced with an Illumina HiSeq 2500. TCRbeta libraries were built by three rounds of nested PCR using primers (Table S4), following protocols modified from ARM-PCR. The public reads were reanalyzed by TCRdb: fastp trimming at Q25, MiXCR alignment, in-frame beta chains only. Rows merge per CDR3 protein into single entries with the most common DNA and genes. The sample data list roughly 200,000 distinct CDR3 sequences, and approximately 74% of these were observed just once. The ten top clones hold about 23% of the sample. RNA was extracted from bulk unsorted tissue and checked for quality with a NanoDrop ND-1000 and an Agilent 2100. The sequenced sample was lung tumor tissue. These TCRs come from a man between 60 and 75 years old with non-small cell lung cancer.

As regards this clonotype: This could be a read error, since a much larger clone is one nucleotide away. The gene calls are TRBV20-1 and TRBJ2-6; D may be TRBD1 (5 bases). The CDR3 sequence is 16 residues long. Germline lookup yields CDR1 DFQATT and CDR2 SNEGSKA (reference sequence). CDR3 sequence reads: CSASQGSGTGTNVLTF. CDR3 DNA: TGCAGTGCTAGTCAGGGTTCTGGCACTGGGACCAACGTCCTGACTTTC.

Comments on this clonotype: Since a much larger clone is just one base distant, this may be a read error. The rearrangement joins TRBV20-1 to TRBJ1-5, with a possible D match to TRBD1 (6 bases). Germline V gene lookup returns CDR1 DFQATT and CDR2 SNEGSKA (reference sequence). This CDR3 spans 14 amino acids. The CDR3 is CGARVGGSNQPQHF. CDR3 nucleotides: TGCGGTGCTAGAGTAGGGGGGAGCAATCAGCCCCAGCATTTT.

V usage is TRBV20-1 and J usage is TRBJ2-4; TRBD2 might be the D (6 bases). Germline loops: CDR1 DFQATT, CDR2 SNEGSKA (reference sequence). This CDR3 is built from 12 residues. V lost 3 bases and J 6 bases, leaving 9 bases between the germline ends. CDR3 amino acids: CSASGRPNIQYF. The CDR3, as DNA: TGCAGTGCTAGCGGGAGACCAAACATTCAGTACTTC.